This T cell receptor beta chain was captured in a study of early T cells in non-severe SARS-CoV-2 infection. On the study more broadly: With bulk RNA from unsorted whole blood as input, sequencing yielded unpaired chains. Overall study findings and caveats: The VDJdb matching leaned toward anti-spike CD8 responses and overlooked private and CD4 specificities.

This CDR3 has 12 residues. Germline loops: CDR1 MNHEY, CDR2 SMNVEV (reference sequence). V lost 4 bases and J 11 bases, leaving 14 bases between the germline ends. This clonotype appeared many times. What it binds is not known. Tagging with unique molecular identifiers was applied to individual cDNA molecules. In TCRdb, the 5' RACE reads were re-called with MiXCR into one record per CDR3 protein. In the table there are under 95,000 distinct CDR3 sequences, 14% to 15% of which are singletons. This TCR derives from an adult who was a healthcare worker with PCR-confirmed SARS-CoV-2 infection or an uninfected control (not recorded which). This sequence joins TRBV27 and TRBJ1-1; a weak D match, TRBD1 (5 bases). The sequencing input was whole blood. The CDR3 loop reads CASSSQEGRAFF. The CDR3 nucleotides are TGTGCCAGCAGTTCTCAAGAGGGGAGGGCTTTCTTT.